This paragraph covers one TCR beta chain sequence. Its antigen is unidentified. The PCR employed 60 Vbeta primers together with 13 Jbeta primers. Here immunoSEQ multiplex PCR was the method, and the copy in TCRdb shows in-frame clones only, minus some. The table records some 110,000 clones, about 80% of them present only once. This sample is drawn from a study of cytomegalovirus exposure and HLA in healthy donors. Study-wide findings and caveats: An ancestry cluster, one associated with Asian ancestry, reportedly showed fewer N-insertions than the approximately 670-donor mean in a later analysis. Immune exposure data for these donors was limited to CMV serostatus. The study found most TCR sequences rare, yet found some public TCRs in many donors.

Sequenced input: PBMCs. This receptor was obtained from a man in his forties or fifties in good health and CMV-seropositive.

The CDR3 coding sequence is TGTGCCAGCAGTGCCAAGGGGGGGACAGGGGGCGCATCTTCACCCCTCCACTTT. It encodes CASSAKGGTGGASSPLHF. The V and J genes are TRBV6-1 and TRBJ1-6; 12 nucleotides match TRBD1. Germline V gene sequence: CDR1 MNHNS, CDR2 SASEGT. V shed 4 bases and J 9 bases; nucleotides not matched to a gene: 13. The CDR3 extends over 18 amino acids.